Each of the 15 T cell receptor beta chains below was sequenced from the same sample in a study of beta chain features in type 1 diabetes. Expressed TCRB transcripts were sequenced because the entire RNA isolate underwent reverse transcription. Generated by immunoSEQ multiplex PCR, the TCRdb table keeps only in-frame clones and is missing some. The data contain under 800,000 clones, around 16% of them singletons. The sequenced material came from naive CD4+ T cells from blood. All receptors derive from a young man in good health.

The chain recombines TRBV5-4 with TRBJ2-7; 10 bases are a match to TRBD1. Germline CDR1 reads SGHNT; CDR2 reads YYREEE (reference sequence). This CDR3 has 12 residues. V trimming: 10 bases; J trimming: 6 bases; junction bases outside the gene matches: 7. CDR3 bases: TGTGCCTTACGACAGGGGGCTGGCGAGCAGTACTTC. Protein product: CALRQGAGEQYF.

This clone was picked up a small number of times. The chain recombines TRBV7-3 with TRBJ1-1, with TRBD1 identical over 8 bases. From germline, CDR1 is SGHTA and CDR2 FQGTGA. CDR3 length: 12 amino acids. Losses at the gene ends were 4 bases for V and 10 bases for J; bases not matched to a gene: 5. DNA of the CDR3: TGTGCCAGCAGCTCCGGACAGGGTGGAGCTTTCTTT. Translated: CASSSGQGGAFF.

In DNA, the CDR3 is TGTGCCAGCAGCACGACGGGACGCTCTGGGGCCAACGTCCTGACTTTC. Its translation is CASSTTGRSGANVLTF. The gene calls are TRBV7-2 and TRBJ2-6; D is tentatively TRBD1 or TRBD2 (5 bases each). This CDR3 has 16 residues. Germline CDR1 and CDR2: SGHTA and FQGNSA. V gave up 5 bases and J gave up 0 bases, with 11 bases separating them. The whole variable domain, filled in from reference TRBV7-2 and TRBJ2-6, reads GAGVSQSPSNKVTEKGKDVELRCDPISGHTALYWYRQSLGQGLEFLIYFQGNSAPDKSGLPSDRFSAERTGGSVSTLTIQRTQQEDSAVYLCASSTTGRSGANVLTFGAGSRLTVL.

This clone was observed a handful of times. The chain couples TRBV6-1 to TRBJ2-5; 8 bases fit TRBD1. The J segment lost 4 bases and the V segment lost 6 bases, leaving 10 bases of the junction unmatched. The V gene's germline CDR1 is MNHNS and CDR2 SASEGT. The CDR3 has 15 residues. This CDR3 reads CASSPDRVKGETQYF. CDR3 nucleotide sequence: TGTGCCAGCAGCCCGGACAGGGTGAAAGGAGAGACCCAGTACTTC.

This clone was detected a few times. V usage is TRBV10-3 and J usage is TRBJ2-1; the D gene is possibly TRBD1 (6 bases). This CDR3 region has 11 residues. Trimming pared 3 bases from V and 13 bases from J, leaving 10 bases between. The germline V gene encodes CDR1 ENHRY and CDR2 SYGVKD. CDR3 loop: CAISDSQGQFF. In DNA form, the CDR3 reads TGTGCCATCAGTGACTCACAGGGTCAGTTCTTC.

V and J are TRBV28 and TRBJ2-7, with 8 positions matching TRBD1. The ends lost 7 bases at V and 3 bases at J; junction bases unmatched: 8. The CDR3 is made up of 14 amino acids. Per germline, CDR1 MDHEN and CDR2 SYDVKM. CDR3 nucleotides: TGTGCCAGCACTTATTGGACAGGGTACTACGAGCAGTACTTC. It translates to CASTYWTGYYEQYF.

This chain connects TRBV7-2 to TRBJ1-2; TRBD1 is a possible D gene (6 bases). Trimming pared 7 bases from V and 0 bases from J, leaving 12 bases between. The CDR3 contains 14 residues. Per the germline V gene, CDR1 is SGHTA and CDR2 is FQGNSA. This CDR3 is CASMFWTANYGYTF. CDR3 sequence (DNA): TGTGCCAGCATGTTTTGGACAGCTAACTATGGCTACACCTTC.

This clone was counted between two and nine times. This sequence joins TRBV6-5 and TRBJ1-1; D may be TRBD1 (6 bases). The germline V gene has CDR1 MNHEY and CDR2 SVGAGI. Trimming took 8 bases from V and 1 from J, leaving 11 bases between them. This CDR3 spans 13 amino acids. The CDR3 sequence: CASLQGRNTEAFF. In nucleotides, the CDR3 is TGTGCCAGCTTACAGGGCCGGAACACTGAAGCTTTCTTT.

In this sample, this clone turned up a few times. The chain recombines TRBV6-5 with TRBJ2-7; D not resolved. The CDR3 loop spans 13 amino acids. Trimming cost V 5 bases and J 2 bases, with 10 bases left between them. Per germline, CDR1 MNHEY and CDR2 SVGAGI. The chain's CDR3 is CASSRPAAYEQYF. The CDR3 DNA is TGTGCCAGCAGTCGACCAGCCGCCTACGAGCAGTACTTC.

J is TRBJ1-5 and V is TRBV27; possibly TRBD1 for D (5 bases). V was shortened by 3 bases and J by 2 bases, with 11 bases between the two germline ends. This CDR3 is built from 15 residues. Per germline, CDR1 MNHEY and CDR2 SMNVEV (reference sequence). The CDR3 reads CASSFGDRRNQPQHF. The CDR3 nucleotides are TGTGCCAGCAGTTTTGGAGACAGACGCAATCAGCCCCAGCATTTT.

The rearrangement joins TRBV7-3 to TRBJ2-2; 11 positions agree with TRBD2. Trimming cost V 3 bases and J 5 bases; bases outside gene matches: 5. The CDR3 runs 16 residues. Germline V lookup: CDR1 SGHTA, CDR2 FQGTGA. Written as DNA, the CDR3 is TGTGCCAGCAGCTTCTCTAGCGGGAGGTGGACCGGGGAGCTGTTTTTT. Protein product: CASSFSSGRWTGELFF.

This clone was detected only a few times. The chain has TRBV6-1 and TRBJ1-5; D call uncertain. The CDR3 runs 14 residues. Trimming pared 0 bases from V and 4 bases from J, leaving 7 bases between. CDR1 and CDR2 from the germline V gene are MNHNS and SASEGT. CDR3 in amino acids: CASSEATRNQPQHF. For the CDR3, the DNA is TGTGCCAGCAGTGAAGCGACCAGAAATCAGCCCCAGCATTTT.

In this sample, this clone turned up a few times. V is TRBV9 and J is TRBJ1-2, with no clear D. V was trimmed by 0 bases and J by 3 bases, leaving 0 bases between them. The CDR3 spans 11 residues. Per the germline V gene, CDR1 is SGDLS and CDR2 is YYNGEE. The CDR3 nucleotides are TGTGCCAGCAGCGTAGACTATGGCTACACCTTC. As protein: CASSVDYGYTF.

Only a few counts were recorded for this clone. The chain combines TRBV2 with TRBJ2-4, with D possibly being TRBD1 (5 bases). Trimming cost V 8 bases and J 5 bases, with 22 bases left between them. Germline V gene data show CDR1 as SNHLY and CDR2 as FYNNEI. This CDR3 has 16 residues. CDR3 DNA: TGTGCCAGCGGATTACAGACAGTTTTTATCGAAAACATTCAGTACTTC. Amino acid sequence: CASGLQTVFIENIQYF.

The rearrangement links TRBV7-2 to TRBJ1-1; 7 nucleotides line up with TRBD1. After removal of 5 bases from V and 0 bases from J, the junction contained 6 bases not matched to a gene. The CDR3 has 15 amino acids. CDR1 is SGHTA, CDR2 FQGNSA, per germline. DNA of the CDR3: TGTGCCAGCAGCCGGACAGGACTAATGAACACTGAAGCTTTCTTT. It codes for CASSRTGLMNTEAFF.